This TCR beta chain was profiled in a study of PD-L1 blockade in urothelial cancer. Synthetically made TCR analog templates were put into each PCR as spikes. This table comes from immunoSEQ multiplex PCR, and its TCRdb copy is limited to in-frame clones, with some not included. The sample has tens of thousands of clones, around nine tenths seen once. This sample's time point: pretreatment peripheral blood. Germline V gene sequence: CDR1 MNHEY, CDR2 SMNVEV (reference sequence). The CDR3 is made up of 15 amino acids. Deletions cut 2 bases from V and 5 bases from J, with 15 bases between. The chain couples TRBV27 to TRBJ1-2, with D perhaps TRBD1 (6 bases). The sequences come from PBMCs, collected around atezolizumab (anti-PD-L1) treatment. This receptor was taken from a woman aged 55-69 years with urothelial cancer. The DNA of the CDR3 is TGTGCCAGCAGTTTAGGGCGGGGGGGCAGGTATGGCTACACCTTC. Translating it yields CASSLGRGGRYGYTF.